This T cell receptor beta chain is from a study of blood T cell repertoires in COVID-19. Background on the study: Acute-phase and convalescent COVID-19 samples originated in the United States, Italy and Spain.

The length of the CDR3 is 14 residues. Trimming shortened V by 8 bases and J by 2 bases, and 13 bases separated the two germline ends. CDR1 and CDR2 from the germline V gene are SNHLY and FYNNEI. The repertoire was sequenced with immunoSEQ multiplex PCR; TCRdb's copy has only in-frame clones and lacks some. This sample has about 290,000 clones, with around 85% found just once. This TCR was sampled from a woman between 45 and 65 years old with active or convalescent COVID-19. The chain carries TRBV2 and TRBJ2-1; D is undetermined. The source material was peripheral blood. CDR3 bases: TGTGCCAGCGGGCAAGTAAAAGCCTACAATGAGCAGTTCTTC. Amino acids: CASGQVKAYNEQFF.